Each of the 10 T cell receptor beta chains below was sequenced from the same sample in a study of cytomegalovirus exposure and HLA in healthy donors (dated by TCRdb to the late 2010s). Preparation of the library involved the immunoSEQ multiplex PCR assay. TCRdb stores this immuneACCESS table with in-frame sequences only. Part of the clones is absent; in the studies checked, under half of the shortfall reflects unresolved V genes, and no reason is known for the rest. This sample is represented by about 260,000 clones; around 90% of them were singletons. The biggest ten clones account for 2.5% to 3.5% of the sample. The sequencing input was PBMCs. The receptors come from a woman in her 30s in good health and CMV-seronegative.

The J gene is TRBJ1-4, the V gene TRBV5-6; the D is unclear. Between the trimmed V and J ends, which lost 3 bases and 0 bases, there was a span of 6 bases. Germline loops: CDR1 SGHDT, CDR2 YYEEEE. CDR3 length: 14 residues. CDR3: CASSSGSTNEKLFF. The DNA for the CDR3 is TGTGCCAGCAGCTCCGGTTCAACTAATGAAAAACTGTTTTTT.

The genes are TRBV14 and TRBJ2-7, with 11 positions matching TRBD2. With 1 base clipped from V and 2 bases from J, the junction kept 7 bases outside the gene matches. This CDR3 comprises 17 residues. Germline V gene sequence: CDR1 SGHDN, CDR2 FVKESK. The CDR3 sequence is CASSQAASLAGAYEQYF. CDR3 DNA sequence: TGTGCCAGCAGCCAAGCTGCGTCACTAGCGGGAGCCTACGAGCAGTACTTC.

V and J are TRBV6-5 and TRBJ2-5; 13 bases align to TRBD2. V trimming: 5 bases; J trimming: 4 bases; junction bases outside the gene matches: 4. The CDR3 has 15 residues. Germline CDR1 reads MNHEY; CDR2 reads SVGAGI. The CDR3 DNA sequence: TGTGCCAGCAGTCCTAGACTAGCGGGAGGAGAGACCCAGTACTTC. It encodes CASSPRLAGGETQYF.

The sample holds a few counts of this clone. The rearrangement joins TRBV15 to TRBJ2-3; 10 nucleotides match TRBD2. The CDR3 has 17 amino acids. With V trimmed by 4 bases and J by 3 bases, 10 bases remained unmatched. CDR1 and CDR2 (germline): LNHNV, YYDKDF (reference sequence). As DNA, the CDR3 is TGTGCCACCAGCAACCCCCTAGCGGGAGATGGGACAGATACGCAGTATTTT. It translates to CATSNPLAGDGTDTQYF.

This clone has just one count. The chain is built from TRBV9 and TRBJ2-1; D is tentatively TRBD1 or TRBD2 (5 bases each). The CDR3 loop spans 16 amino acids. The V gene's germline CDR1 is SGDLS and CDR2 YYNGEE. V lost 2 bases and J lost 4, with 16 bases in between. The CDR3 region has the DNA TGTGCCAGCAGCGTCGAAGCCGGGACGCCATACAATGAGCAGTTCTTC. It codes for CASSVEAGTPYNEQFF.

The chain uses TRBV9 and TRBJ2-5, with D unresolved. In germline, CDR1 is SGDLS, CDR2 YYNGEE. There are 13 residues in the CDR3. The V end was cut by 2 bases, the J end by 1 base, with 6 bases between. CDR3 region: CASSVSTQETQYF. The CDR3 DNA sequence: TGTGCCAGCAGCGTGTCTACCCAAGAGACCCAGTACTTC.

Remarks on this clone: One junction end disagrees with the germline gene, perhaps due to a read error. The chain joins TRBV6-1 to TRBJ2-1; TRBD2 matches at 11 bases. This CDR3 spans 17 amino acids. Per the germline V gene, CDR1 is MNHNS and CDR2 is SASEGT. Here the CDR3 reads CASSALLGLADSLPLIF. CDR3 DNA sequence: TGTGCCAGCAGTGCACTATTGGGACTAGCGGACTCTCTACCCCTGATCTTC.

The chain combines TRBV27 with TRBJ2-5; 8 bases agree with TRBD1. J lost 2 bases, V lost 3 bases, and 5 bases had no gene match. Germline values: CDR1 MNHEY, CDR2 SMNVEV (reference sequence). This CDR3 region has 15 residues. CDR3 loop: CASSFRTGIQETQYF. CDR3 in DNA: TGTGCCAGCAGTTTTCGGACAGGGATTCAAGAGACCCAGTACTTC.

V is TRBV7-2 and J is TRBJ1-2; D unclear. This CDR3 region has 12 residues. V dropped 4 bases and J dropped 8 bases, with 11 bases sitting between them. The germline V gene encodes CDR1 SGHTA and CDR2 FQGNSA. In nucleotides, the CDR3 is TGTGCCAGCAGCTCGTTAAGTTGGGGCTACACCTTC. Translating it yields CASSSLSWGYTF.

The chain couples TRBV7-8 to TRBJ1-2; D call uncertain. The ends were cut back, 2 bases at V and 3 bases at J, with 10 bases in the middle. This CDR3 has 14 amino acids. The V gene's germline CDR1 is SGHVS and CDR2 FQNEAQ. This chain's CDR3 is CASSLSRVYYGYTF. CDR3 nucleotide sequence: TGTGCCAGCAGCTTATCCCGGGTATACTATGGCTACACCTTC.